This is a list of T cell receptor beta chains from one sample in a study of blood T cell repertoires in COVID-19. Measured with immunoSEQ multiplex PCR; TCRdb has only the in-frame clones, and not every one. The top ten hold around 1.4% of the sample, which has about 250,000 clones, 88% seen once. The sample was peripheral blood. The origin of the receptors is a man at least 80 years old with acute or convalescent COVID-19. CDR3s include the opening cysteine and the closing phenylalanine or tryptophan. The D gene is left open where the match is weak. For some rows the clone size is stated as once, few or many, or as a class when expanded; others skip it.

TGTGCCAGCAGCTCTACAGGGGATAGTGAGCAGTTCTTC	CASSSTGDSEQFF	TRBD1	-	TRBV7-3	TRBJ2-1
TGCGCCAGCAGCTCCGGACAGGGGGTTAAGGGGAGCACTGAAGCTTTCTTT	CASSSGQGVKGSTEAFF	TRBD1	-	TRBV5-1	TRBJ1-1
TGTGCCAGCAGCGTAGCGACAGTGGGGACTAGCGGACAAGAGACCCAGTACTTC	CASSVATVGTSGQETQYF	TRBD2	-	TRBV9	TRBJ2-5
TGCGCCAGCAGCCGGGACAGGGGGCTCGAGGAGACCCAGTACTTC	CASSRDRGLEETQYF	TRBD1	-	TRBV5-1	TRBJ2-5
TGTGCCAGCAGCGTAGATAGCAATCAGCCCCAGCATTTT	CASSVDSNQPQHF	-	-	TRBV7-3	TRBJ1-5
TGTGCCAGCAGCTTACCAGGGGCGAGTCCTGAAGCTTTCTTT	CASSLPGASPEAFF	-	once	TRBV7-9	TRBJ1-1
TGTGCCAGCAGCCAAGGCCTAGCGGGACCAACCTACGAGCAGTACTTC	CASSQGLAGPTYEQYF	TRBD2	-	TRBV4-2	TRBJ2-7
TGTGCCAGCAGCTCAGGCCGCTCTGGAAACACCATATATTTT	CASSSGRSGNTIYF	-	-	TRBV6-5	TRBJ1-3
TGTGCCAGCACTAGAGGGGGAAGAGTTGGCTACACCTTC	CASTRGGRVGYTF	-	few	TRBV2	TRBJ1-2
TGTGCCAGCAGCTCAGGACAGGCCCCAGAGACCCAGTACTTC	CASSSGQAPETQYF	TRBD1	-	TRBV7-2	TRBJ2-5
TGTGCCAGCAGCTTAGAGACTAGCGGGTACAATGAGCAGTTCTTC	CASSLETSGYNEQFF	TRBD2	-	TRBV11-3	TRBJ2-1
TGTGCTAGTGGTTTGGGCCTCCGTGGCGGGGGGGTAGATGAGCAGTTCTTC	CASGLGLRGGGVDEQFF	TRBD2	-	TRBV12-5	TRBJ2-1
TGTGCCAGCAGCTTAGCGTTTGCAGGCGATGAGCAGTTCTTC	CASSLAFAGDEQFF	-	-	TRBV7-2	TRBJ2-1
TGTGCCAGCTCACATAGCGGGGGGCCGCAGTATTTT	CASSHSGGPQYF	TRBD2	-	TRBV18	TRBJ2-3
TGTGCCAGCAGCCAAGAGACGGGTGGGAGCAATCAGCCCCAGCATTTT	CASSQETGGSNQPQHF	-	-	TRBV3-1/TRBV3-2	TRBJ1-5
TGCGCCAGCAGCCAAGATGGCAACCGCTTAGCCAAAAACATTCAGTACTTC	CASSQDGNRLAKNIQYF	-	-	TRBV4-1	TRBJ2-4
TGTGCCAGCAGGCCCACTAGCGGGGGGGCATCCAATGAGCAGTTCTTC	CASRPTSGGASNEQFF	TRBD2	-	TRBV6-6	TRBJ2-1
TGCGCCAGCAGCTGGGTTGTGGAGGGAGAGACCCAGTACTTC	CASSWVVEGETQYF	-	-	TRBV5-1	TRBJ2-5
TGTGCCAGCAATATGAACAGGAACACTGAAGCTTTCTTT	CASNMNRNTEAFF	-	-	TRBV12-3/TRBV12-4	TRBJ1-1
TGTGCCAGCCACACTGGCGGGAGGGCCTACAATGAGCAGTTCTTC	CASHTGGRAYNEQFF	TRBD2	-	TRBV6-5	TRBJ2-1
TGCGCCAGCAGACCGTCCGGGACACAGAACACTGAAGCTTTCTTT	CASRPSGTQNTEAFF	-	-	TRBV23-1	TRBJ1-1
TGTGCCAGCAGCTTAACGGGAGGGGATCAGCCCCAGCATTTT	CASSLTGGDQPQHF	-	-	TRBV7-9	TRBJ1-5
TGTGCCAGCACCTGGAGACAGGGGACTAACTATGGCTACACCTTC	CASTWRQGTNYGYTF	TRBD1	-	TRBV2	TRBJ1-2
TGTGCCAGCAGTCACAGGGAAGCGAAGTACAATGAGCAGTTCTTC	CASSHREAKYNEQFF	-	-	TRBV2	TRBJ2-1